A selection of T cell receptor beta chains follows, all from one sample in a study of metastatic and nonmetastatic thyroid tumors. TCRdb re-called the PCR reads with MiXCR. The repertoire holds around 27,000 clones, with 20% to 25% as singletons. The sequencing input was blood. The receptors originated from a female donor with papillary thyroid cancer or a benign thyroid nodule (not recorded which). Some clones in this sample may be carry-over from other donors' samples. Both conserved end residues are part of each CDR3. D genes are given only for firm matches. Not every row has a clone size; where given, it reads once, few, many or a size class.

v_call	clone_size	cdr3_length	d_call	j_call	cdr3_aa	cdr3_nt
TRBV9	few	12	-	TRBJ2-1	CASSGSNNEQFF	TGTGCCAGCAGCGGGAGTAACAATGAGCAGTTCTTC
TRBV7-9	many	15	-	TRBJ1-2	CASSLEVSPPYGYTF	TGTGCCAGCAGCTTAGAGGTTTCCCCCCCCTATGGCTACACCTTC
TRBV12-3/TRBV12-4	-	15	-	TRBJ2-2	CASYVSGQNTGELFF	TGTGCCAGCTACGTAAGTGGGCAAAACACCGGGGAGCTGTTTTTT
TRBV27	many	15	-	TRBJ2-2	CASTWGGPNTGELFF	TGTGCCAGCACCTGGGGGGGGCCTAACACCGGGGAGCTGTTTTTT
TRBV20-1	-	13	TRBD1	TRBJ2-7	CSATGTGVNEQYF	TGCAGTGCCACCGGGACAGGGGTTAACGAGCAGTACTTC
TRBV4-1	many	13	-	TRBJ2-1	CASSQSSYNEQFF	TGCGCCAGCAGCCAAAGCTCCTACAATGAGCAGTTCTTC
TRBV27	many	13	-	TRBJ1-2	CASSLGGAQGYTF	TGTGCCAGCAGTTTAGGGGGGGCACAAGGCTACACCTTC
TRBV9	many	13	-	TRBJ1-1	CASSVDGRGEAFF	TGTGCCAGCAGCGTAGATGGGCGGGGTGAAGCTTTCTTT
TRBV28	-	12	-	TRBJ1-3	CASKTHTDTIYF	TGTGCCAGCAAAACCCACACGGACACCATATATTTT
TRBV5-1	few	16	TRBD2	TRBJ2-4	CASSSQSSGRGYIHYF	TGCGCCAGCAGCTCCCAGTCTAGCGGGAGGGGATACATTCACTACTTC
TRBV28	many	19	TRBD1	TRBJ1-2	CASSLALHRGRFLNYGYTF	TGTGCCAGCAGTTTAGCGCTTCACAGGGGGCGTTTCTTGAACTATGGCTACACCTTC
TRBV5-1	-	16	TRBD1	TRBJ2-2	CASSSQGRTNTGELFF	TGCGCCAGCAGCTCACAGGGGCGTACGAACACCGGGGAGCTGTTTTTT
TRBV2	-	20	-	TRBJ2-1	CASSGDRHALLASMRNEQFF	TGTGCCAGCAGTGGCGACAGGCACGCCCTCCTAGCGTCCATGCGGAATGAGCAGTTCTTC
TRBV18	-	13	-	TRBJ1-1	CARSPFMIAEAFF	TGTGCCAGATCACCGTTTATGATTGCTGAAGCTTTCTTT
TRBV27	many	14	-	TRBJ2-7	CASRNQGGSYEQYF	TGTGCCAGCAGGAATCAAGGGGGGTCCTACGAGCAGTACTTC
TRBV5-8	-	12	-	TRBJ2-2	CADGIRTVQLFF	TGTGCCGACGGGATTCGGACCGTGCAGCTGTTTTTT